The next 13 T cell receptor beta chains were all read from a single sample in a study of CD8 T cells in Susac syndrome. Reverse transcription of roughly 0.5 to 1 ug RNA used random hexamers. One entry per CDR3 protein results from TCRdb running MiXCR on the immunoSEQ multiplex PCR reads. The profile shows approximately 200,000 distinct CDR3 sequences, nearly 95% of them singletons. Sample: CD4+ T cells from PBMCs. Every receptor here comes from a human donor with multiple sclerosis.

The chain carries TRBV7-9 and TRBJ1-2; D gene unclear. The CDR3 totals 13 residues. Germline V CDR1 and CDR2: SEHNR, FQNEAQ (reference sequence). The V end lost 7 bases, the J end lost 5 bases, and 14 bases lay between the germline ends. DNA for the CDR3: TGTGCCAGCAAGGGATCGGGATCTTATGGCTACACCTTC. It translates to CASKGSGSYGYTF.

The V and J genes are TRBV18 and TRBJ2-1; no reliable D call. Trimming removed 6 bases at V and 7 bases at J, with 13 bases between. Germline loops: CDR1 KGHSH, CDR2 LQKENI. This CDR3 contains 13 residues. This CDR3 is CASSPLGENEQFF. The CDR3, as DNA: TGTGCCAGCTCCCCGCTAGGCGAGAATGAGCAGTTCTTC. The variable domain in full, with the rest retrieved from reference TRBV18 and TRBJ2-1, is NAGVMQNPRHLVRRRGQEARLRCSPMKGHSHVYWYRQLPEEGLKFMVYLQKENIIDESGMPKERFSAEFPKEGPSILRIQQVVRGDSAAYFCASSPLGENEQFFGPGTRLTVL.

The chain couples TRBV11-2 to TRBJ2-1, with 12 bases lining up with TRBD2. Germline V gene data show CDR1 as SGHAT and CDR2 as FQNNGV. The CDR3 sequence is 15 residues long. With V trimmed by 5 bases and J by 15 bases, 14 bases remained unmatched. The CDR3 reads CASSQTSGGLVEAFF. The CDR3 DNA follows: TGTGCCAGCAGCCAGACTAGCGGGGGTTTAGTCGAAGCGTTCTTC.

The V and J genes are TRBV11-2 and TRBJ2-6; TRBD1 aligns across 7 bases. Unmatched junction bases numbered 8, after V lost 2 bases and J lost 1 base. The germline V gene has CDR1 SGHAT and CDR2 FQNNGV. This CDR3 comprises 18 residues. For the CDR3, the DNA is TGTGCCAGCAGCTTACAGGGGGAAAGTCCATCTGGGGCCAACGTCCTGACTTTC. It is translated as CASSLQGESPSGANVLTF.

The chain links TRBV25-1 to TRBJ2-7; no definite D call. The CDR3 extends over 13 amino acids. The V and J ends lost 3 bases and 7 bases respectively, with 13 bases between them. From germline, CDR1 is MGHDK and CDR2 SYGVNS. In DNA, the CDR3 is TGTGCCAGCAGTGACAGTCCCTACTTGGAGCAGTACTTC. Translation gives CASSDSPYLEQYF.

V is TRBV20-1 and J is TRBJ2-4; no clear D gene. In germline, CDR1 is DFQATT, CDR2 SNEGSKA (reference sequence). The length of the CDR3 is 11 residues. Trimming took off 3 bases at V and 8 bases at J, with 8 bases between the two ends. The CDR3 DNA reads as TGCAGTGCTAGTTCCAACGACATTCAGTACTTC. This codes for CSASSNDIQYF.

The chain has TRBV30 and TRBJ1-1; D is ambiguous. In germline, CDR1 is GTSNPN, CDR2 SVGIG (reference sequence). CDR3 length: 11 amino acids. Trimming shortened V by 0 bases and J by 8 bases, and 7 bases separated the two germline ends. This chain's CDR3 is CAWSVAQEAFF. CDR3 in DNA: TGTGCCTGGAGTGTAGCCCAGGAAGCTTTCTTT.

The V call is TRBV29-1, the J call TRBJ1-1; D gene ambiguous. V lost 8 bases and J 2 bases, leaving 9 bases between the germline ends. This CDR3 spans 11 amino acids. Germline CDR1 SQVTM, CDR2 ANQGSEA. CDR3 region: CSFSANTEAFF. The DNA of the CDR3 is TGCAGCTTTTCGGCCAACACTGAAGCTTTCTTT.

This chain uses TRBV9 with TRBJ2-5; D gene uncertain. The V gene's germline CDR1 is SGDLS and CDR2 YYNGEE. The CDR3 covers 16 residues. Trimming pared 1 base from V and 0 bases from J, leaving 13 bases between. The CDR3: CASSVTPDQYQETQYF. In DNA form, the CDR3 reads TGTGCCAGCAGCGTAACACCCGACCAGTACCAAGAGACCCAGTACTTC.

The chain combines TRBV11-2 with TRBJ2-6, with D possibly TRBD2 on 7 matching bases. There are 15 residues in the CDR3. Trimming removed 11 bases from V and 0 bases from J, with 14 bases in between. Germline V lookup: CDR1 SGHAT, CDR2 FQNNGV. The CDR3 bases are TGTGCCGCCGGGGGGCGGTTCTCTGGGGCCAACGTCCTGACTTTC. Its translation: CAAGGRFSGANVLTF.

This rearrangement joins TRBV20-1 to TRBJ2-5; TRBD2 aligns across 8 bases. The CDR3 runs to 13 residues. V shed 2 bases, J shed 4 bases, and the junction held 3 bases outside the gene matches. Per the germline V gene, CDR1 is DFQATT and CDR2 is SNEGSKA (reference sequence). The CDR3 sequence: CSARRLAGETQYF. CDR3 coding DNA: TGCAGTGCTAGAAGGCTAGCGGGAGAGACCCAGTACTTC.

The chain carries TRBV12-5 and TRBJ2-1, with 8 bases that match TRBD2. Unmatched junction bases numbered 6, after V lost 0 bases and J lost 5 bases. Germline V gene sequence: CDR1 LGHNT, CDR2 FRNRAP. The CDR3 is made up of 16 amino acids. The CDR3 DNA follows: TGTGCTAGTGGTTTGGTACTCGGGGGGGGAAACAATGAGCAGTTCTTC. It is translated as CASGLVLGGGNNEQFF.

As DNA, the CDR3 is TGTGCCAGCAGCTTCGGGGATTCACCCCTCCACTTT. Its translation is CASSFGDSPLHF. The rearrangement links TRBV7-9 to TRBJ1-6; D is uncertain. The CDR3 spans 12 residues. V was cut by 3 bases and J by 8 bases, with 5 bases left in between. CDR1 and CDR2 (germline): SEHNR, FQNEAQ (reference sequence).